One and the same sample provided the 31 T cell receptor beta chains below, sequenced in a study of vaccination effects on CD4 cells after COVID-19. For these TCRs, the target antigens are not known. The assay was immunoSEQ multiplex PCR, and TCRdb's table has in-frame clones only and misses some. The sample includes around 23,000 clones, 70% to 80% of them seen just once. ViraFEST used viral peptide pools to expand antigen-specific CD4+ T cells before sequencing. The culture ran for around nine days before CD4+ T cells were isolated. The participants, recipients of two vaccine doses, got either BNT162b2 or mRNA-1273. The material sequenced was CD4+ T cells from PBMCs cultured with HCoV-229E spike peptides, taken after COVID-19 vaccination. The receptors were sampled from a human donor who received a COVID-19 vaccine.

The chain is built from TRBV24-1 and TRBJ2-5; perhaps TRBD1 as D (5 bases). The CDR3 loop spans 14 amino acids. The V gene lost 3 bases and the J gene lost 6 bases, with 13 bases spanning the gap. Germline CDR1 and CDR2: KGHDR and SFDVKD. CDR3 region: CATSDRWSGQTQYF. CDR3 nucleotide sequence: TGTGCCACCAGTGATCGGTGGTCAGGGCAGACCCAGTACTTC.

The chain couples TRBV6-6 to TRBJ1-1; D unresolved. Trimming pared 4 bases from V and 1 base from J, leaving 10 bases between. CDR1 MNHNY and CDR2 SVGAGI come from the germline V gene (reference sequence). The CDR3 totals 14 residues. The CDR3 spells CASSSGWENTEAFF. The CDR3 DNA is TGTGCCAGCAGTTCGGGGTGGGAGAACACTGAAGCTTTCTTT.

This chain joins TRBV10-1 and TRBJ1-1, with a weak D call TRBD1 (5 bases). This CDR3 contains 16 residues. Germline V gene sequence: CDR1 WNHNN, CDR2 SYGVQD (reference sequence). V was shortened by 6 bases and J by 1 base, with 18 bases between the two germline ends. CDR3: CASRPVRGFRNTEAFF. Written as DNA, the CDR3 is TGCGCCAGCAGGCCCGTTAGGGGATTTAGGAACACTGAAGCTTTCTTT.

The genes are TRBV28 and TRBJ2-1; tentative D call: TRBD2 (6 bases). Trimming removed 3 bases from V and 1 base from J, with 7 bases in between. CDR3 size: 14 residues. Germline V gives CDR1 MDHEN, CDR2 SYDVKM. The CDR3 DNA reads TGTGCCAGCAGTTTCGGGAGTTCCTACAATGAGCAGTTCTTC. Amino acid sequence: CASSFGSSYNEQFF.

The rearrangement links TRBV29-1 to TRBJ2-1; TRBD1 matches at 10 bases. Germline loops: CDR1 SQVTM, CDR2 ANQGSEA. CDR3 length: 12 residues. Germline trimming cut 7 bases from V and 5 bases from J; bases unmatched to any gene: 2. CDR3 region: CSAGTGDNEQFF. The CDR3 region has the DNA TGCAGCGCCGGGACAGGGGACAATGAGCAGTTCTTC.

This clone was counted a single time. The rearrangement links TRBV3-1 (or the pseudogene TRBV3-2) to TRBJ1-2; perhaps TRBD1 as D (6 bases). The CDR3 is 15 amino acids. Trimming shortened V by 1 base and J by 4 bases, and 13 bases separated the two germline ends. The germline CDR1 and CDR2 sequences are LGHDT and YNNKEL (reference sequence). The CDR3 nucleotides are TGTGCCAGCAGCCAAGGGGGGACAAGACCCTATGGCTACACCTTC. It specifies CASSQGGTRPYGYTF.

V and J are TRBV21-1 and TRBJ1-1; TRBD1, as called in the table, went unchecked against the DNA. TRBV21-1 is an annotated pseudogene. The CDR3 is 12 amino acids. CDR3 coding DNA: TGTGCCAGCGAAGGACAGCCCTTTGAAGCTTTCTTT. This translates into CASEGQPFEAFF.

The chain is built from TRBV30 and TRBJ1-1; no reliable D call. The CDR3 loop spans 15 amino acids. Trimming left V 5 bases short and J 1 base short, with 17 bases between. Germline CDR1 is GTSNPN and CDR2 is SVGIG (reference sequence). The CDR3 here is CAWVGGFTRNTEAFF. The CDR3 DNA sequence: TGTGCCTGGGTGGGAGGGTTCACGAGGAACACTGAAGCTTTCTTT.

V usage is TRBV7-9 and J usage is TRBJ2-6; 7 bases line up with TRBD2. Germline V lookup: CDR1 SEHNR, CDR2 FQNEAQ (reference sequence). The trim removed 0 bases at V and 0 bases at J, leaving 2 bases unmatched. The CDR3 sequence is 17 residues long. The CDR3 loop reads CASSLAGGSSGANVLTF. DNA of the CDR3: TGTGCCAGCAGCTTAGCGGGAGGGAGCTCTGGGGCCAACGTCCTGACTTTC.

This sequence joins TRBV7-8 and TRBJ1-4; D might be TRBD1 (6 bases). CDR3 length: 17 amino acids. Germline values: CDR1 SGHVS, CDR2 FQNEAQ. With 1 base removed from V and 5 bases from J, the gap between germline ends came to 17 bases. The DNA of the CDR3 is TGTGCCAGCAGCTTAGATTTCATAGGGGGTCCAAATGAAAAACTGTTTTTT. It encodes CASSLDFIGGPNEKLFF.

This chain links TRBV7-2 with TRBJ1-4; no clear D. This CDR3 has 12 amino acids. Germline loops: CDR1 SGHTA, CDR2 FQGNSA. Trimming left V 5 bases short and J 6 bases short, with 7 bases between. The CDR3 here is CASSLQDEKLFF. The CDR3 region has the DNA TGTGCCAGCAGCCTGCAAGATGAAAAACTGTTTTTT.

The rearrangement uses TRBV4-1 and TRBJ1-3; D gene unclear. Germline values: CDR1 MGHRA, CDR2 YSYEKL. This CDR3 region has 14 residues. V lost 10 bases, J lost 4 bases, and 17 bases lay in between. The CDR3 loop reads CATNPSGVGNTIYF. In DNA, the CDR3 is TGCGCCACCAACCCCTCTGGGGTCGGAAACACCATATATTTT.

The sample holds a few counts of this clone. The chain joins TRBV19 to TRBJ1-2; 10 bases are shared with TRBD1. Germline assignment: CDR1 LNHDA and CDR2 SQIVND (reference sequence). After removal of 4 bases from V and 0 bases from J, the junction contained 8 bases not matched to a gene. This CDR3 has 17 amino acids. The DNA of the CDR3 is TGTGCCAGTAGTACACCGGGACAGGGGCGAGCTAACTATGGCTACACCTTC. Translation: CASSTPGQGRANYGYTF.

V gene TRBV6-5 combines with J gene TRBJ1-4, with D uncertain. The V gene lost 2 bases and the J gene lost 8 bases, with 18 bases spanning the gap. CDR3 length: 16 amino acids. In germline, CDR1 is MNHEY, CDR2 SVGAGI. The CDR3 reads CASSYSLDPPREKLFF. The CDR3 DNA sequence: TGTGCCAGCAGTTACAGTCTCGACCCGCCGAGGGAAAAACTGTTTTTT.

The chain couples TRBV7-6 to TRBJ2-7; 10 nucleotides align to TRBD2. Germline CDR1 reads SGHVS; CDR2 reads FNYEAQ. The CDR3 runs 16 residues. Losses at the gene ends were 5 bases for V and 8 bases for J; bases not matched to a gene: 15. CDR3 in DNA: TGTGCCAGCAGCAGCGGGGGTAGCGGGAGGAACTTCCAGCAGTACTTC. The encoded protein is CASSSGGSGRNFQQYF.

The chain joins TRBV6-5 to TRBJ2-7; maybe TRBD2 (5 bases). The CDR3 runs 15 residues. The germline gives CDR1 MNHEY, CDR2 SVGAGI. The V gene lost 0 bases and the J gene lost 3 bases, with 12 bases spanning the gap. The CDR3 is CASSYSTSAGYEQYF. In DNA, the CDR3 is TGTGCCAGCAGTTACTCGACAAGTGCGGGCTACGAGCAGTACTTC.

This clone was recorded a few times. The rearrangement links TRBV5-4 to TRBJ1-1, with TRBD1 matching 7 bases. The germline gives CDR1 SGHNT, CDR2 YYREEE (reference sequence). This CDR3 comprises 13 residues. J lost 7 bases, V lost 5 bases, and 8 bases had no gene match. The CDR3 protein is CASSHRGTGEAFF. DNA of the CDR3: TGTGCCAGCAGTCACAGGGGAACGGGTGAAGCTTTCTTT.

The rearrangement joins TRBV11-1 to TRBJ2-5, with 7 bases matching TRBD1. The CDR3 has 15 amino acids. After removal of 0 bases from V and 4 bases from J, the junction contained 5 bases not matched to a gene. Germline loops: CDR1 SGHAT, CDR2 FQDESV (reference sequence). In DNA, the CDR3 is TGTGCCAGCAGCTTAGCCCCGACAGGGATAGAGACCCAGTACTTC. Encoded protein: CASSLAPTGIETQYF.

J is TRBJ2-6 and V is TRBV11-2; D is possibly TRBD1 or TRBD2 (5 bases each). The ends were cut back, 4 bases at V and 0 bases at J, with 10 bases in the middle. Germline assignment: CDR1 SGHAT and CDR2 FQNNGV. The CDR3 runs 16 residues. The CDR3 DNA sequence: TGTGCCAGCAGCTCGGGACGGAACTCTGGGGCCAACGTCCTGACTTTC. Translated, it gives CASSSGRNSGANVLTF.

The chain recombines TRBV4-1 with TRBJ2-6; unclear D gene. Trimming removed 2 bases at V and 3 bases at J, with 5 bases between. The CDR3 spans 14 residues. Looked up from germline, CDR1 is MGHRA and CDR2 is YSYEKL. CDR3: CASSQPGGANVLTF. The CDR3 coding sequence is TGCGCCAGCAGCCAACCGGGTGGGGCCAACGTCCTGACTTTC.

V and J are TRBV25-1 and TRBJ1-2; D is uncertain. Germline CDR1 reads MGHDK; CDR2 reads SYGVNS. The ends were cut back, 0 bases at V and 5 bases at J, with 13 bases in the middle. The CDR3 has 15 amino acids. CDR3 sequence: CASSEYTGKKYGYTF. For the CDR3, the DNA is TGTGCCAGCAGTGAATATACTGGAAAGAAGTATGGCTACACCTTC.

This clone was detected only a few times. J is TRBJ2-3 and V is TRBV4-1; 8 bases agree with TRBD2. From germline, CDR1 is MGHRA and CDR2 YSYEKL. Trimming cost V 4 bases and J 4 bases; bases outside gene matches: 7. CDR3 length: 15 residues. The CDR3 coding sequence is TGCGCCAGCAGCCCTCAGGGGACTAGTTCAGATACGCAGTATTTT. This sequence encodes CASSPQGTSSDTQYF.

The genes are TRBV6-7 and TRBJ1-4; the D gene is possibly TRBD1 (5 bases). TRBV6-7 is an open reading frame whose function is uncertain. V was cut by 4 bases and J by 8 bases, with 11 bases left in between. The CDR3 has 13 amino acids. The CDR3 reads CASSSRVGEKLFF. The CDR3 nucleotides read TGTGCCAGCAGTTCCAGGGTTGGAGAAAAACTGTTTTTT.

This chain links TRBV18 with TRBJ2-3; 11 bases fit TRBD2. V dropped 0 bases and J dropped 4; count of bases not matched to a gene: 6. This CDR3 has 17 amino acids. Per germline, CDR1 KGHSH and CDR2 LQKENI. CDR3 amino acids: CASSPPISGREADTQYF. As DNA, the CDR3 is TGTGCCAGCTCACCACCGATTAGCGGGAGGGAGGCAGATACGCAGTATTTT. The whole variable domain, filled in from reference TRBV18 and TRBJ2-3, reads NAGVMQNPRHLVRRRGQEARLRCSPMKGHSHVYWYRQLPEEGLKFMVYLQKENIIDESGMPKERFSAEFPKEGPSILRIQQVVRGDSAAYFCASSPPISGREADTQYFGPGTRLTVL.

The rearrangement links TRBV5-4 to TRBJ2-7; D remains ambiguous. Trimming removed 5 bases from V and 2 bases from J, with 11 bases in between. The CDR3 consists of 13 residues. Germline lookup yields CDR1 SGHNT and CDR2 YYREEE (reference sequence). CDR3 in amino acids: CASSRNGPYEQYF. The CDR3 DNA is TGTGCCAGCAGTAGGAACGGGCCCTACGAGCAGTACTTC.

The V gene is TRBV10-1, the J gene TRBJ2-7; D is unclear. Trimming stripped 2 bases from V and 2 bases from J, with 13 bases between. The CDR3 totals 15 residues. The germline gives CDR1 WNHNN, CDR2 SYGVQD (reference sequence). CDR3 loop: CASSEGPIGTYEQYF. CDR3 nucleotides: TGCGCCAGCAGTGAGGGACCGATAGGGACCTACGAGCAGTACTTC.

This clone appeared once. CDR3 amino acids: CASSLAGLSNQPQHF. The CDR3 DNA reads TGCGCCAGCAGCTTGGCGGGGCTAAGCAATCAGCCCCAGCATTTT. The J gene is TRBJ1-5, the V gene TRBV5-1, with a weak D call TRBD1 (5 bases). CDR1 is SGHRS and CDR2 is YFSETQ in the germline V gene. The CDR3 length is 15 residues. V was trimmed by 0 bases and J by 1 base, leaving 8 bases between them. The full variable domain, in which reference TRBV5-1 and TRBJ1-5 provide the parts outside the CDR3, is KAGVTQTPRYLIKTRGQQVTLSCSPISGHRSVSWYQQTPGQGLQFLFEYFSETQRNKGNFPGRFSGRQFSNSRSEMNVSTLELGDSALYLCASSLAGLSNQPQHFGDGTRLSIL.

This clone was observed once. The chain uses TRBV11-2 and TRBJ2-1; D gene uncertain. Trimming took off 5 bases at V and 0 bases at J, with 14 bases between the two ends. The CDR3 consists of 16 residues. Germline V gene data show CDR1 as SGHAT and CDR2 as FQNNGV. The CDR3 region is CASSKGYASSYNEQFF. The DNA for the CDR3 is TGTGCCAGCAGCAAGGGATACGCTAGCTCCTACAATGAGCAGTTCTTC.

The rearrangement uses TRBV11-2 and TRBJ2-2; 7 bases align to TRBD2. V dropped 1 base and J dropped 1; count of bases not matched to a gene: 3. The germline CDR1 and CDR2 sequences are SGHAT and FQNNGV. The CDR3 is 16 amino acids. The CDR3 coding sequence is TGTGCCAGCAGCTTAGGCCCTAGCGGGAACACCGGGGAGCTGTTTTTT. Encoded protein: CASSLGPSGNTGELFF.

The chain employs TRBV29-1 and TRBJ2-2; D possibly corresponds to TRBD2 (5 bases). The ends were cut back, 2 bases at V and 5 bases at J, with 12 bases in the middle. The CDR3 covers 14 residues. Germline V gene data show CDR1 as SQVTM and CDR2 as ANQGSEA. The CDR3 region has the DNA TGCAGCGTTGAAAAGGGAGACGGTACCGGGGAGCTGTTTTTT. Protein: CSVEKGDGTGELFF.

The rearrangement joins TRBV2 to TRBJ1-2; D uncertain. CDR1 is SNHLY, CDR2 FYNNEI, per germline. CDR3 length equals 13 residues. Deletions cut 1 base from V and 2 bases from J, with 5 bases between. As DNA, the CDR3 is TGTGCCAGCAGTGAAGGCACCAACTATGGCTACACCTTC. Translation gives CASSEGTNYGYTF. The full variable domain, its missing parts supplied by reference TRBV2 and TRBJ1-2, is EPEVTQTPSHQVTQMGQEVILRCVPISNHLYFYWYRQILGQKVEFLVSFYNNEISEKSEIFDDQFSVERPDGSNFTLKIRSTKLEDSAMYFCASSEGTNYGYTFGSGTRLTVV.